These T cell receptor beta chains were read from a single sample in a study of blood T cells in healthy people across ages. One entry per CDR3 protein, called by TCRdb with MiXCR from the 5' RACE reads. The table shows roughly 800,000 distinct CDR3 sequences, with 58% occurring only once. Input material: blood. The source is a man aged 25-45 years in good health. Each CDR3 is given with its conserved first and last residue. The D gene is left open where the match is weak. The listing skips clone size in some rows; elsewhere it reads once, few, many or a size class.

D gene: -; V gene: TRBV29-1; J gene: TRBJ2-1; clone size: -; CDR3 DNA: TGCAGCGTCCCACGGGGTGGGGACAATGAGCAGTTCTTC; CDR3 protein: CSVPRGGDNEQFF
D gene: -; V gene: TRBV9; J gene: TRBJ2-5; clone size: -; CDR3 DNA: TGTGCCAGCAGCCAGGGGAGGGTTCTAGAGACCCAGTACTTC; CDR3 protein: CASSQGRVLETQYF
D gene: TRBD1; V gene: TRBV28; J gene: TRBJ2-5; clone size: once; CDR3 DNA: TGTGCCAGCAGATATACAGGGGGCCAGTACTTC; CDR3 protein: CASRYTGGQYF
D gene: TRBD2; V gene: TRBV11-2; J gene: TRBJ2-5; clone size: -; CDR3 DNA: TGTGCCAGCAGTCCACCGGGGGGAGGATTTGAGACCCAGTACTTC; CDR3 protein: CASSPPGGGFETQYF
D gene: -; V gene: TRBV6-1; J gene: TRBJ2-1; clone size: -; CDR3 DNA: TGTGCCAGCAGTCGTGTTTCACCCCCGCTGATGGGGAACAATGAGCAGTTCTTC; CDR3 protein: CASSRVSPPLMGNNEQFF
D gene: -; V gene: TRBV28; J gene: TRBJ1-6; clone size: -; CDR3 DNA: TGTGCCAGCAGTTCCCCGGACTGGAATTCACCCCTCCACTTT; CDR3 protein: CASSSPDWNSPLHF
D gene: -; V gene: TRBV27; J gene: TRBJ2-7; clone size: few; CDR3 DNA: TGTGCCAGCAGTTTGGCTTTGGGGTACGAGCAGTACTTC; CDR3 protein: CASSLALGYEQYF
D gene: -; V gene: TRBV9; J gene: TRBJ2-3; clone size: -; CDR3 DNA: TGTGCCAGCTCCGAGAGTAGCACAGATACGCAGTATTTT; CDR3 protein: CASSESSTDTQYF
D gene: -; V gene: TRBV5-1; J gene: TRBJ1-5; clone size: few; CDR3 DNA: TGCGCCAGCAGCTTGGACGGGGCAGGGGGCAATCAGCCCCAGCATTTT; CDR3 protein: CASSLDGAGGNQPQHF
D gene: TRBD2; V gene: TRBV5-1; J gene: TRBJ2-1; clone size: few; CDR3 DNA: TGCGCCAGCAGCTTGCTGGGCCGGGGGGGTTACAATGAGCAGTTCTTC; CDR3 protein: CASSLLGRGGYNEQFF
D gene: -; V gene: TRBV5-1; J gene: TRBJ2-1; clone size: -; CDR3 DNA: TGCGCCAGCAGCCACGGGTACACTGAGCAGTTCTTC; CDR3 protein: CASSHGYTEQFF
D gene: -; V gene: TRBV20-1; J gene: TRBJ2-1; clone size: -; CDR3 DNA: TGCAGTGCGGAAAAGGGGTCTTATTACAATGAGCAGTTCTTC; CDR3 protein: CSAEKGSYYNEQFF
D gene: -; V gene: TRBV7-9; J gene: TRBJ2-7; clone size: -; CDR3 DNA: TGTGCCAGCAGCAGTAGAACCAACTCCTACGAGCAGTACTTC; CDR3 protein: CASSSRTNSYEQYF
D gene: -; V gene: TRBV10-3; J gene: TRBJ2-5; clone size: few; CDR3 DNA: TGTGCCACCAACGCTCTAACCGAAGAGACCCAGTACTTC; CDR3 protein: CATNALTEETQYF
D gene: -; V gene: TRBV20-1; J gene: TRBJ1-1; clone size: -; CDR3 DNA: TGCAGTGCTAGAGACCCTAACCGGGACAACCTGGGGAACACTGAAGCTTTCTTT; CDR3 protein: CSARDPNRDNLGNTEAFF
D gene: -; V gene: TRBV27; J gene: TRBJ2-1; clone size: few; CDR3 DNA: TGTGCCAGCAGTCCCCGGAGAAGGGATGAGCAGTTCTTC; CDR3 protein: CASSPRRRDEQFF
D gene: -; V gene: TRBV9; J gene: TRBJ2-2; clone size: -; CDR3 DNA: TGTGCCAGCAGCGTAAACACCGGGGAGCTGTTTTTT; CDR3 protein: CASSVNTGELFF
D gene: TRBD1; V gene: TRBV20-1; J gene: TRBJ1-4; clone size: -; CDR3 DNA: TGCAGTGCTACGACGGACAGGGCTGAAAAACTGTTTTTT; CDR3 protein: CSATTDRAEKLFF
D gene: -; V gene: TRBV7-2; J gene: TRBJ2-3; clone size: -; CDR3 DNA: TGTGCCAGCAGCTTAGAGAGGTTGCCAGATACGCAGTATTTT; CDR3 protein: CASSLERLPDTQYF
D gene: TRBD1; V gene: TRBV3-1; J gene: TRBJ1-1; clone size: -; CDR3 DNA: TGTGCCAGCAGCGCGACAGGGATTGCTGAAGCTTTCTTT; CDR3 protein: CASSATGIAEAFF
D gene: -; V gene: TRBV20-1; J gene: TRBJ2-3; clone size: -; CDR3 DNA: TGCAGTGCTAGAGTCCTAGCTGGCACAGATACGCAGTATTTT; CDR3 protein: CSARVLAGTDTQYF
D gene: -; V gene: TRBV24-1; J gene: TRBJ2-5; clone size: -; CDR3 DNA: TGTGCCACCAGTGATTTGGTAGGGAATGAGCAGTACTTC; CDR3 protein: CATSDLVGNEQYF
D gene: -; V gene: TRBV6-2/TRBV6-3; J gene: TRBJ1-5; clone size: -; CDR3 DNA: TGTGCTAGCAGTTACTCGACGAGCAATCAGCCCCAGCATTTT; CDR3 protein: CASSYSTSNQPQHF
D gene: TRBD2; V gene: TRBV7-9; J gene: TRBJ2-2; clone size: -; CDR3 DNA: TGTGCCAGCAGCCGGGGACTAGCGGGAGGTGGCACCGGGGAGCTGTTTTTT; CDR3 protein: CASSRGLAGGGTGELFF
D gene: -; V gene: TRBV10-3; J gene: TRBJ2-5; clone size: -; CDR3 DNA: TGTGCCCACAACGACCCGGGACAAGAGACCCAGTACTTC; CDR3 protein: CAHNDPGQETQYF
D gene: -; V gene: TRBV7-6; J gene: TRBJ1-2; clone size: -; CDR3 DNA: TGTGCCAGCAGCTTAGGAAAGGGGTATGGCTACACCTTC; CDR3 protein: CASSLGKGYGYTF
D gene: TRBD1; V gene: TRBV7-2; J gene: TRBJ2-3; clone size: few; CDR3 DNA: TGTGCCAGCAGCTTGGACAGGGCACCCTCAGATACGCAGTATTTT; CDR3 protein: CASSLDRAPSDTQYF
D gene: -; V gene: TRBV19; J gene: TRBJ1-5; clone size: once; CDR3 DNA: TGTGCCAGTAGTGCCGCCGCTCAGCCCCGGCATTTT; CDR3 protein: CASSAAAQPRHF
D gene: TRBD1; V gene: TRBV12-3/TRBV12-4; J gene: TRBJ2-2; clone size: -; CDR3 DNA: TGTGCCAGCAGTCGCGGAGGACAGGAGGCCGGGGAGCTGTTTTTT; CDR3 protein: CASSRGGQEAGELFF
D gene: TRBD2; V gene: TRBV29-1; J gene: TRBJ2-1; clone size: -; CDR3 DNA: TGCAGCGCAGGACTAGCGGGAGCAGTTGAGCAGTTCTTC; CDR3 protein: CSAGLAGAVEQFF
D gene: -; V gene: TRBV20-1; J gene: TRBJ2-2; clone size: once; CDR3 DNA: TGCAGTGCTTTCTCCGGGACTCCGAACACCGGGGAGCTGTTTTTT; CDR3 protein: CSAFSGTPNTGELFF
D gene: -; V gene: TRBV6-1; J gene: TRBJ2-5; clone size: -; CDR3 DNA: TGTGCCAGCAGTGATTTGGCGGGGACACAAGAGACCCAGTACTTC; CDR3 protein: CASSDLAGTQETQYF
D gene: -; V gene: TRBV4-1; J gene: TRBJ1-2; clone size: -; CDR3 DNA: TGCGCCAGCAGCCAAGACCAAACCGGCAGGCTCTTCTATGGCTACACCTTC; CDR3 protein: CASSQDQTGRLFYGYTF
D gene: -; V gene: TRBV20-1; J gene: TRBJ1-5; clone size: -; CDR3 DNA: TGCAGTGCTAGAGGGTCGACGGGGAATCAGCCCCAGCATTTT; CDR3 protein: CSARGSTGNQPQHF
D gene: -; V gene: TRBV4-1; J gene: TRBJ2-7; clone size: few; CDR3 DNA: TGCGCCAGCAGTCAAGTTCCCCTCAACCGGTCAGGTGAGCAGTACTTC; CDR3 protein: CASSQVPLNRSGEQYF
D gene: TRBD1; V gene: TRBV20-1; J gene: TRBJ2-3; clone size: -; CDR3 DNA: TGCAGTGCGGGCCCCGGGACAGCTAGCACAGATACGCAGTATTTT; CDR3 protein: CSAGPGTASTDTQYF
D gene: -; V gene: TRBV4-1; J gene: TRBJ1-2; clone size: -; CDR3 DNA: TGCGCCAGCAGCGACCGAAGGAAGGGGGACTATGGCTACACCTTC; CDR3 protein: CASSDRRKGDYGYTF
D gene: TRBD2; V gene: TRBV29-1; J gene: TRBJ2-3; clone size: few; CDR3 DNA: TGCAGCGCGAAACTAGCGCTTAGCACAGATACGCAGTATTTT; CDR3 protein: CSAKLALSTDTQYF
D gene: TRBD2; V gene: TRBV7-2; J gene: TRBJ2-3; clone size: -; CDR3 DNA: TGTGCCGGCAGCTTAGGACTAGCGGGAGGGGGGGATACGCAGTATTTT; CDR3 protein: CAGSLGLAGGGDTQYF
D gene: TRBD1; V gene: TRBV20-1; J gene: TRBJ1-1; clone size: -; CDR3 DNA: TGCAGTGCGGGAGATGGGGACAGGGTCACTGAAGCTTTCTTT; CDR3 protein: CSAGDGDRVTEAFF
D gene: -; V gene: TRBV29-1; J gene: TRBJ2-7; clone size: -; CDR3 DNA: TGCAGCGTTGCATCGGACAGATACAATGAGCAGTACTTC; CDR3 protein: CSVASDRYNEQYF
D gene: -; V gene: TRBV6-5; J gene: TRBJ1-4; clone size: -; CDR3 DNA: TGTGCCAGCCTACCGGGACCGGGGACGACTAATGAAAAACTGTTTTTT; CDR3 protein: CASLPGPGTTNEKLFF
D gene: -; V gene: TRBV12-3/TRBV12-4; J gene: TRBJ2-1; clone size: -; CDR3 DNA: TGTGCCAGCAGACCCCTCGGGGGCTTTTACAATGAGCAGTTCTTC; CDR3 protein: CASRPLGGFYNEQFF
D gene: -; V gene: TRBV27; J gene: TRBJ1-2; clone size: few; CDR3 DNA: TGTGCCAGCAGTTTCCGACTCCCTCCCAGGGAAGGCTACACCTTC; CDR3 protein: CASSFRLPPREGYTF
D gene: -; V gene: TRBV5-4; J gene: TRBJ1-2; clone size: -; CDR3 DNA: TGTGCCAGCACCGAGAATAGGGGTTGGTATGGCTACACCTTC; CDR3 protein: CASTENRGWYGYTF
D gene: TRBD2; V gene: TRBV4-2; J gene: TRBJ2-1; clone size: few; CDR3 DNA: TGTGCCAGCAGCCAATCACGGGGGGGCCAGGGCAATGAGCAGTTCTTC; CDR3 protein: CASSQSRGGQGNEQFF
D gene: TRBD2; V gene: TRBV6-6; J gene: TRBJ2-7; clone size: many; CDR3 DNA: TGTGCCAGCTTAAGCAGCGGGAGCTCCTACGAGCAGTACTTC; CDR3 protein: CASLSSGSSYEQYF
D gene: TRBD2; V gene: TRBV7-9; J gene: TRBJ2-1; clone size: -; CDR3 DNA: TGTGCCAGCAGCGCCCCCCTAGCGGGAGTGGACAATGAGCAGTTCTTC; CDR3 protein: CASSAPLAGVDNEQFF
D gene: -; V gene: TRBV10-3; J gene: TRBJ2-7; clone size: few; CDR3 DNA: TGTGCCATCAGTGAGTCGATGATCCCCACGGGAGAGCAGTACTTC; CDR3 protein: CAISESMIPTGEQYF
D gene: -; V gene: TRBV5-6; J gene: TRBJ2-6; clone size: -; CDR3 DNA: TGTGCCAGCCACCTACAGGGGGCCAACGTCCTGACTTTC; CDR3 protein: CASHLQGANVLTF
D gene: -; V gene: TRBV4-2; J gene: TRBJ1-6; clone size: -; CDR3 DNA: TGTGCCAGCAGCCAGAGAGACGAACTACCCCTCCACTTT; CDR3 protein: CASSQRDELPLHF
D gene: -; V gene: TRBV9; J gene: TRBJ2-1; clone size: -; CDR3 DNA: TGTGCCAGCAGCGAGGGGGGAGAGCCCTACAATGAGCAGTTCTTC; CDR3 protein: CASSEGGEPYNEQFF
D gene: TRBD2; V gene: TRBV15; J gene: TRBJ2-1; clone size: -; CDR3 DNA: TGTGCCACCAGCAGAGCACGACTAGCGGGGATCTACAATGAGCAGTTCTTC; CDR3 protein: CATSRARLAGIYNEQFF
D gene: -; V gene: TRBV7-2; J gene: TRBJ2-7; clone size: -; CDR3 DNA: TGTGCCAGCAGCTTCGGGAGCGCGAGCTCCTACGAGCAGTACTTC; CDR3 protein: CASSFGSASSYEQYF